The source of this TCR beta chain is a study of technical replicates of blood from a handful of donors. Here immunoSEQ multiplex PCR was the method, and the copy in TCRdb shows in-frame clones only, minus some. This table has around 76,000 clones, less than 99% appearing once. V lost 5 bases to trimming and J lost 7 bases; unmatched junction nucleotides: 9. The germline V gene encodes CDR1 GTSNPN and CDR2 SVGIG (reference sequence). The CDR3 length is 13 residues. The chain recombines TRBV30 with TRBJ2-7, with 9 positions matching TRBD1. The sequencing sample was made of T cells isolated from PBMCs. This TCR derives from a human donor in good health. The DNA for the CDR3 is TGTGCCTGGGGGGGGGACAGGGTGGGTGAGCAGTACTTC. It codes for CAWGGDRVGEQYF.